Listed below are T cell receptor beta chains from one sample, sequenced in a study of T cell repertoires in ileal Crohn's disease. TCRdb's table, derived via immunoSEQ multiplex PCR, lists solely in-frame clones and lacks some. The data show about 2,600 clones, around 70% seen once. The sample consisted of ileal tissue. The receptors come from an adult with Crohn's disease. Each CDR3 is given with its conserved first and last residue. The D gene is left open where the match is weak. Clone size is given for some rows only: seen once, a few or many times, or a class if the clone is expanded.

d_gene	v_gene	j_gene	abundance	CDR3aa	CDR3nt
TRBD1	TRBV7-9	TRBJ2-5	NA	CASSPGQQETQYF	TGTGCCAGCAGCCCGGGACAGCAAGAGACCCAGTACTTC
TRBD1	TRBV30	TRBJ1-2	NA	CAWLGQGSGYTF	TGTGCCTGGCTAGGACAGGGGAGCGGCTACACCTTC
TRBD1	TRBV28	TRBJ2-7	NA	CASSPRDRVYEQYF	TGTGCCAGCAGCCCCCGGGACAGGGTCTACGAGCAGTACTTC
TRBD2	TRBV27	TRBJ2-1	once	CASSLGLAGGAYNEQFF	TGTGCCAGCAGCCTCGGACTAGCGGGAGGGGCCTACAATGAGCAGTTCTTC
NA	TRBV2	TRBJ2-7	once	CASSLDRGHYEQYF	TGTGCCAGCAGTTTGGACCGGGGACACTACGAGCAGTACTTC
NA	TRBV7-5	TRBJ1-1	few	CASSYKNTEAFF	TGTGCCAGCAGCTACAAGAACACTGAAGCTTTCTTT
NA	TRBV7-3	TRBJ2-5	NA	CASSPRGGRQETQYF	TGTGCCAGCAGCCCCCGTGGTGGGCGACAAGAGACCCAGTACTTC
TRBD1	TRBV6-1	TRBJ2-7	NA	CASSAGTGGVYEQYF	TGTGCCAGCAGTGCGGGGACAGGGGGAGTCTACGAGCAGTACTTC
NA	TRBV6-1	TRBJ1-2	NA	CASSEAGDDGYTF	TGTGCCAGCAGTGAAGCAGGGGATGACGGCTACACCTTC
NA	TRBV11-3	TRBJ1-5	NA	CASSLGRDNQPQHF	TGTGCCAGCAGCTTAGGACGGGACAATCAGCCCCAGCATTTT
TRBD2	TRBV19	TRBJ2-3	NA	CASSRLAGAVFTDTQYF	TGTGCCAGTAGTCGACTAGCGGGAGCAGTATTTACAGATACGCAGTATTTT
NA	TRBV29-1	TRBJ2-2	NA	CSAGRGRTNTGELFF	TGCAGCGCTGGCCGCGGACGGACAAACACCGGGGAGCTGTTTTTT
TRBD2	TRBV9	TRBJ2-3	few	CASASGPSTDTQYF	TGTGCCAGCGCTAGCGGTCCTAGCACAGATACGCAGTATTTT
TRBD2	TRBV4-1	TRBJ2-1	few	CASAPKGLAGEYSSEQFF	TGCGCCAGCGCGCCAAAAGGATTAGCGGGGGAGTACTCCTCTGAGCAGTTCTTC
TRBD2	TRBV4-3	TRBJ2-2	NA	CASSQDGLAVNTGELFF	TGCGCCAGCAGCCAAGATGGTCTAGCGGTGAACACCGGGGAGCTGTTTTTT
NA	TRBV7-2	TRBJ1-6	NA	CASSLPGGDSPLHF	TGTGCCAGCAGCTTACCGGGAGGCGATTCACCCCTCCACTTT
TRBD1	TRBV4-3	TRBJ1-1	NA	CASSQARDRAGTEAFF	TGCGCCAGCAGCCAAGCCCGGGACAGGGCAGGGACTGAAGCTTTCTTT
TRBD1	TRBV2	TRBJ1-4	NA	CASTLTGGNEKLFF	TGTGCCAGCACCCTAACAGGGGGAAATGAAAAACTGTTTTTT
TRBD2	TRBV7-2	TRBJ2-1	NA	CASSTSGVQFF	TGTGCCAGCAGCACAAGCGGGGTGCAGTTCTTC
NA	TRBV25-1	TRBJ1-4	NA	CASSESQGISNEKLFF	TGTGCCAGCAGTGAATCCCAGGGGATAAGTAATGAAAAACTGTTTTTT
TRBD2	TRBV18	TRBJ2-2	NA	CASSPTGGAGELFF	TGTGCCAGCTCACCCACGGGAGGTGCCGGGGAGCTGTTTTTT
NA	TRBV7-2	TRBJ2-7	few	CASSQGDFSSSYEQYF	TGTGCCAGCAGCCAGGGGGACTTTTCGAGCTCCTACGAGCAGTACTTC